Below, one T cell receptor beta chain is given with its context. What it recognizes is unknown. Donation came from healthy HIV-negative adults that had no recent acute infections or vaccinations. TCRdb keeps only in-frame clones here, not all; method: immunoSEQ multiplex PCR. The sample lists 900,000 to 1,200,000 clones; 75% to 85% were seen once. The data are from a study of shared clonotypes between healthy human individuals. Regarding the study as a whole: Sampling covered nothing but blood. Tissue TCR repertoires likely differ from those found in blood. Non-shared clonotypes displayed generation probabilities falling below those of clonotypes present in all four donors.

Trimming stripped 8 bases from V and 4 bases from J, with 14 bases between. The germline gives CDR1 SGHTA, CDR2 FQGNSA. This CDR3 spans 13 amino acids. V is TRBV7-2 and J is TRBJ1-2; D remains unclear. This TCR was sampled from a man aged 18 to 30 in good health. Some clones in this sample may be carry-over from other donors' samples. Sample: memory CD4+ T cells from PBMCs. The subset here: CD45RA-negative fraction. CDR3 residues: CASQVEGPYGYTF. The CDR3 DNA sequence: TGTGCCAGCCAAGTTGAGGGTCCCTATGGCTACACCTTC.